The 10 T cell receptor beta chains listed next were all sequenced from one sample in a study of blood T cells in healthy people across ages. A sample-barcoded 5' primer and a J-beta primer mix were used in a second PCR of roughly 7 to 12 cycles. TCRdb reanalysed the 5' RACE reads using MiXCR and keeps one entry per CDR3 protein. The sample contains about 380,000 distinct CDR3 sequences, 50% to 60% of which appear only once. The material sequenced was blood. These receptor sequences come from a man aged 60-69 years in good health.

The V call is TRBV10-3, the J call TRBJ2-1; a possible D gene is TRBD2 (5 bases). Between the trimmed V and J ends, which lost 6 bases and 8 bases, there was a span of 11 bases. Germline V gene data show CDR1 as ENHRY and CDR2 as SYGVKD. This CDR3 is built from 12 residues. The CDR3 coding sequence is TGTGCCATCAGGGGGAGTAGTTATGAGCAGTTCTTC. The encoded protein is CAIRGSSYEQFF.

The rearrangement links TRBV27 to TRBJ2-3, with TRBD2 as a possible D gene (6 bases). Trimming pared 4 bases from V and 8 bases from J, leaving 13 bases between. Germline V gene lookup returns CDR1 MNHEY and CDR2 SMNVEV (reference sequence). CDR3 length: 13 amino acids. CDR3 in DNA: TGTGCCAGCAGTTCCCAGACTAGGTTTACGCAGTATTTT. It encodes CASSSQTRFTQYF.

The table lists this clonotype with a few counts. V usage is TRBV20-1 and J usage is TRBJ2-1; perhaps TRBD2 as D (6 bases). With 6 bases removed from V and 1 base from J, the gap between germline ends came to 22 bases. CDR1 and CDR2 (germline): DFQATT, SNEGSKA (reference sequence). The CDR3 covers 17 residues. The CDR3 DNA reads TGCAGTGCCCCGTCGGTCGGGAGCCCGGAGTCCTACAATGAGCAGTTCTTC. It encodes CSAPSVGSPESYNEQFF.

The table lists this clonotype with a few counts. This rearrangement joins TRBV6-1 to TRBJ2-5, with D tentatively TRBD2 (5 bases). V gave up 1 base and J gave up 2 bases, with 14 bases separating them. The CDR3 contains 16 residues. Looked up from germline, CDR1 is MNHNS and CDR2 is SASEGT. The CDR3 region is CASSEGTGITQETQYF. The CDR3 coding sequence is TGTGCCAGCAGTGAAGGAACCGGGATCACACAAGAGACCCAGTACTTC.

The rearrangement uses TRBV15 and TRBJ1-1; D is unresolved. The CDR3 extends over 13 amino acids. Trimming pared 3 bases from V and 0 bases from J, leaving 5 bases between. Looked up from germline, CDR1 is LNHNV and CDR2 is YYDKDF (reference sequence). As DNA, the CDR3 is TGTGCCACCAGCAGGGGAATGAACACTGAAGCTTTCTTT. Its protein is CATSRGMNTEAFF.

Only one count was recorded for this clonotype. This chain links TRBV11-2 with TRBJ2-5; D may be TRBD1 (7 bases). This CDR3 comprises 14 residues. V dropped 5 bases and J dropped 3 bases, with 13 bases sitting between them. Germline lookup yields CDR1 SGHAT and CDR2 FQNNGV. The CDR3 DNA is TGTGCCAGCAGCCGCGGGACAGCAAAAGAGACCCAGTACTTC. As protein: CASSRGTAKETQYF.

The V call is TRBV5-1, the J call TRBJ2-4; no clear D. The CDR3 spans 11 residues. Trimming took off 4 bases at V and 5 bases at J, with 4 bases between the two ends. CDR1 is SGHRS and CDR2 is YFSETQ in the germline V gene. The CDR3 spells CASSNQNIQYF. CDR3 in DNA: TGCGCCAGCAGCAACCAAAACATTCAGTACTTC.

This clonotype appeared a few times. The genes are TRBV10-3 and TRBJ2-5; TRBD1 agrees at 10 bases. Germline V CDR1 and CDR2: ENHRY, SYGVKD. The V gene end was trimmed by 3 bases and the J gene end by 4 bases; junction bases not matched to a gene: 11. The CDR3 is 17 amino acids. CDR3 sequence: CAISDGGTGERGETQYF. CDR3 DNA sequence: TGTGCCATCAGTGATGGGGGGACAGGGGAGAGAGGAGAGACCCAGTACTTC.

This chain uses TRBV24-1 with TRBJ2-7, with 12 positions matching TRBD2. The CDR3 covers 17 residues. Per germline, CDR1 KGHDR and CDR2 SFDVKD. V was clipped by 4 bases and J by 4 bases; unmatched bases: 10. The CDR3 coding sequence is TGTGCCACCAGTGAGAAAGGACTAGCGGGACCCTCTTACGAGCAGTACTTC. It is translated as CATSEKGLAGPSYEQYF.

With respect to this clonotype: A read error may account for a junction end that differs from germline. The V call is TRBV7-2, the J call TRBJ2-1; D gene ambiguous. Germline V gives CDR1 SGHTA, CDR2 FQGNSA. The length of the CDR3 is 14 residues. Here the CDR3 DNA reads TGTGCCAGCAAGACCGACGCCTCCTACAATGAGCGGTTCTTC. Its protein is CASKTDASYNERFF. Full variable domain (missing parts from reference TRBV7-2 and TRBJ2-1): GAGVSQSPSNKVTEKGKDVELRCDPISGHTALYWYRQSLGQGLEFLIYFQGNSAPDKSGLPSDRFSAERTGGSVSTLTIQRTQQEDSAVYLCASKTDASYNERFFGPGTRLTVL.